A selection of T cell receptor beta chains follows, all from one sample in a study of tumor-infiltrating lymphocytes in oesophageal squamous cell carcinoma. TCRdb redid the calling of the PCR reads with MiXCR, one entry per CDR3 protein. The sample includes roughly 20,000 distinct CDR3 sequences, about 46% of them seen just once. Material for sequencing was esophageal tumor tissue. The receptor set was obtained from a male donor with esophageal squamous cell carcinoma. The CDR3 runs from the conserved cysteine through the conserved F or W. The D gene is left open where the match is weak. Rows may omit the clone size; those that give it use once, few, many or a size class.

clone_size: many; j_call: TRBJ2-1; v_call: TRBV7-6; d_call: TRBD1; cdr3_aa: CASSFDRDNEQFF; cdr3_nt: TGTGCCAGCAGCTTCGACAGGGACAATGAGCAGTTCTTC
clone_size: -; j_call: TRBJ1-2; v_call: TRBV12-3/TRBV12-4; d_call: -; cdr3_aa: CASSPGRGYTF; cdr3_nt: TGTGCCAGCAGTCCGGGACGGGGCTACACCTTC
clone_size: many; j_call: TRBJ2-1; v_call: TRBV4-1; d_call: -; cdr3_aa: CASSQEGGGSYNEQFF; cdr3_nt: TGCGCCAGCAGCCAAGAGGGGGGAGGCTCCTACAATGAGCAGTTCTTC
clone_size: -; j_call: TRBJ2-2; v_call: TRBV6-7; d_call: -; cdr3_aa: CASSYGTGELFF; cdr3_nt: TGTGCCAGCAGTTACGGTACCGGGGAGCTGTTTTTT
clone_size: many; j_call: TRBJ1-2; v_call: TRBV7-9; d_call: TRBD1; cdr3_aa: CASSPHWGQGAQHVYGYTF; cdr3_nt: TGTGCCAGCAGCCCGCATTGGGGACAGGGGGCGCAACATGTTTATGGCTACACCTTC
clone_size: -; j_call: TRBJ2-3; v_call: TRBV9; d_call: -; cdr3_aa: CASSVAGPSTDTQYF; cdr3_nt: TGTGCCAGCAGCGTAGCCGGGCCCAGCACAGATACGCAGTATTTT
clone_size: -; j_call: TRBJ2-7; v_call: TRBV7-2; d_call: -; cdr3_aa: CASSLDSPPLYEQYF; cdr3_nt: TGTGCCAGCAGCTTAGACAGCCCACCACTATACGAGCAGTACTTC
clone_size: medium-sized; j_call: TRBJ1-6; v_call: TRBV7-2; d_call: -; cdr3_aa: CASSHRDSYNSPLHF; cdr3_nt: TGTGCCAGCAGCCACCGGGACTCCTATAATTCACCCCTCCACTTT
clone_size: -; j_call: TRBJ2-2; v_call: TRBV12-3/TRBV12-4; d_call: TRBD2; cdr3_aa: CASSRTSGKNTGELFF; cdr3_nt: TGTGCCAGCAGTCGGACTAGCGGAAAGAACACCGGGGAGCTGTTTTTT
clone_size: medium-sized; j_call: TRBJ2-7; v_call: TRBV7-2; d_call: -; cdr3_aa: CASSQDQNSYEQYF; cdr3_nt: TGTGCCAGCAGCCAGGACCAGAACTCCTACGAGCAGTACTTC
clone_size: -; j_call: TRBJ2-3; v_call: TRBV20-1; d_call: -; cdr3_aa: CSARSPTKTSTDTQYF; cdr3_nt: TGCAGTGCTAGATCTCCTACTAAGACTAGCACAGATACGCAGTATTTT
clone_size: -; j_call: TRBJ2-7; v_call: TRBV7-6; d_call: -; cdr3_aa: CASSVDSYQNEQYF; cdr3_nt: TGTGCCAGCAGCGTGGACAGTTATCAGAACGAGCAGTACTTC
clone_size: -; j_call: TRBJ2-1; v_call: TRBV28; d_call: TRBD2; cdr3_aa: CVSSWPWAGETRGEQFF; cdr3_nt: TGTGTCAGCAGTTGGCCGTGGGCGGGAGAGACTCGGGGCGAGCAGTTCTTC
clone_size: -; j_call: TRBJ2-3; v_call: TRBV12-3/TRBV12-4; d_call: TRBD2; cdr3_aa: CASSPSGGRGDTQYF; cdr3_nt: TGTGCCAGCAGCCCTAGCGGGGGGAGAGGTGATACGCAGTATTTT
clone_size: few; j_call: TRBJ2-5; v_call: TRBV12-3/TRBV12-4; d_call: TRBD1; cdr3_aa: CASSLGTGVIQTGETQYF; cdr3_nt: TGTGCCAGCAGTTTGGGGACAGGGGTTATCCAAACAGGAGAGACCCAGTACTTC
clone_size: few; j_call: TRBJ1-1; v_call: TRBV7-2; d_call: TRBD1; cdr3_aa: CAINRGVNTEAFF; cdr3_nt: TGTGCCATCAACAGGGGAGTGAACACTGAAGCTTTCTTT
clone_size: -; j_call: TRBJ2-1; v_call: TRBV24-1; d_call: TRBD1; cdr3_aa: CATSSRTGSNRGSYNEQFF; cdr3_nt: TGTGCCACCAGTTCGAGGACAGGCTCCAACCGGGGATCCTACAATGAGCAGTTCTTC
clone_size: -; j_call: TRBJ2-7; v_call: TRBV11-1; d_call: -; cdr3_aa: CASSMISSNEQYF; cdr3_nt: TGTGCCAGCAGCATGATCTCCAGTAACGAGCAGTACTTC
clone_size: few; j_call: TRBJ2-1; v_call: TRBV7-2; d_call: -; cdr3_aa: CASSLSRGGASYNEQFF; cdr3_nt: TGTGCCAGCAGCTTATCCAGGGGCGGCGCATCCTACAATGAGCAGTTCTTC